Below are 25 T cell receptor beta chains sequenced from a single sample in a study of blood T cell repertoires in COVID-19. Assay used: immunoSEQ multiplex PCR; TCRdb lists only in-frame clones, some missing. Of over 300,000 clones listed, 90% were seen once; the top ten hold 5% to 8.5%. The sequenced sample was peripheral blood. These receptors all stem from a man between 18 and 29 years old with active or convalescent COVID-19.

V is TRBV10-3 and J is TRBJ2-1; possibly TRBD2 for D (7 bases). CDR1 is ENHRY and CDR2 is SYGVKD in the germline V gene. V lost 2 bases and J lost 5, with 16 bases in between. The CDR3 covers 16 residues. The CDR3 nucleotides are TGTGCCATCAGTGAGGGGGGAGGGGGGCTCAACAATGAGCAGTTCTTC. Residues: CAISEGGGGLNNEQFF.

The rearrangement uses TRBV5-1 and TRBJ1-4, with unresolved D. The CDR3 runs 15 residues. Trimming pared 0 bases from V and 7 bases from J, leaving 13 bases between. The germline CDR1 and CDR2 sequences are SGHRS and YFSETQ. In DNA, the CDR3 is TGCGCCAGCAGCTTGGCCGGTGCCTCTGGTGAAAAACTGTTTTTT. It is translated as CASSLAGASGEKLFF.

This clone has just one count. V usage is TRBV4-2 and J usage is TRBJ2-1; D might be TRBD2 (5 bases). V was pared by 0 bases and J by 4 bases, with 13 bases between. CDR1 is LGHNA and CDR2 is YNFKEQ in the germline V gene. CDR3 length equals 16 residues. CDR3 residues: CASSQDAAAEYNEQFF. Written as DNA, the CDR3 is TGTGCCAGCAGCCAAGATGCGGCAGCGGAGTACAATGAGCAGTTCTTC.

V usage is TRBV2 and J usage is TRBJ1-6; 9 bases agree with TRBD1. The germline CDR1 and CDR2 sequences are SNHLY and FYNNEI. The J segment lost 11 bases and the V segment lost 1 base, leaving 3 bases of the junction unmatched. The CDR3 loop spans 14 amino acids. CDR3 in DNA: TGTGCCAGCAGTGAAGAGGGACAGGGTCCACCCCTCCACTTT. Translating gives CASSEEGQGPPLHF. Variable domain in full (rest from reference TRBV2 and TRBJ1-6): EPEVTQTPSHQVTQMGQEVILRCVPISNHLYFYWYRQILGQKVEFLVSFYNNEISEKSEIFDDQFSVERPDGSNFTLKIRSTKLEDSAMYFCASSEEGQGPPLHFGNGTRLTVT.

The J gene is TRBJ2-7, the V gene TRBV27, with TRBD1 identical over 7 bases. This CDR3 spans 15 amino acids. Germline-derived CDR1 and CDR2 are MNHEY and SMNVEV (reference sequence). Trimming at V came to 4 bases and at J to 2 bases, leaving 8 bases not matched to a gene. This CDR3 is CASSSPWTGTYEQYF. The CDR3 DNA reads as TGTGCCAGCAGTTCACCTTGGACAGGTACCTACGAGCAGTACTTC.

The CDR3 DNA reads as TGTGCCACCAGTGCGCAGGGAGAGACCCAGTACTTC. Its protein product is CATSAQGETQYF. This rearrangement joins TRBV24-1 to TRBJ2-5, with a tentative D call TRBD1 (5 bases). This CDR3 region has 12 residues. Germline lookup yields CDR1 KGHDR and CDR2 SFDVKD. V was trimmed by 5 bases and J by 4 bases, leaving 7 bases between them.

The chain joins TRBV4-2 to TRBJ1-1; D may be TRBD1 (6 bases). The germline V gene encodes CDR1 LGHNA and CDR2 YNFKEQ. The CDR3 consists of 17 residues. V was cut by 0 bases and J by 5 bases, with 19 bases left in between. The CDR3 here is CASSQDDWPRGWTEAFF. As DNA, the CDR3 is TGTGCCAGCAGCCAAGATGATTGGCCCAGGGGTTGGACTGAAGCTTTCTTT.

The chain uses TRBV19 and TRBJ2-7, with D uncertain. Trimming cost V 1 base and J 1 base, with 8 bases left between them. CDR3 length: 14 residues. The germline V gene encodes CDR1 LNHDA and CDR2 SQIVND (reference sequence). The CDR3 reads CASSIGGESYEQYF. CDR3 DNA: TGTGCCAGTAGTATAGGCGGCGAATCCTACGAGCAGTACTTC.

In its sample, this clone was seen many times. This chain uses TRBV5-1 with TRBJ2-1, with TRBD1 matching over 8 bases. Germline V lookup: CDR1 SGHRS, CDR2 YFSETQ. The CDR3 runs 15 residues. Germline trimming cut 7 bases from V and 4 bases from J; bases unmatched to any gene: 10. This CDR3 reads CASGFPRQGYNEQFF. CDR3 in DNA: TGCGCCAGCGGATTCCCAAGACAGGGGTACAATGAGCAGTTCTTC.

This chain joins TRBV2 and TRBJ2-1; D is possibly TRBD2 (7 bases). V lost 7 bases and J lost 9, with 16 bases in between. There are 13 residues in the CDR3. The germline CDR1 and CDR2 sequences are SNHLY and FYNNEI. The CDR3 spells CASITSGGGEQFF. The DNA for the CDR3 is TGTGCCAGCATTACTTCGGGGGGCGGTGAGCAGTTCTTC.

The V call is TRBV9, the J call TRBJ1-4, with D perhaps matching TRBD1 (6 bases). V was shortened by 3 bases and J by 3 bases, with 15 bases between the two germline ends. This CDR3 spans 16 amino acids. Per the germline V gene, CDR1 is SGDLS and CDR2 is YYNGEE. The CDR3, as DNA: TGTGCCAGCAGCGCAGGAGACAGGTTGGCTAATGAAAAACTGTTTTTT. It yields the protein CASSAGDRLANEKLFF.

The J gene is TRBJ2-7, the V gene TRBV29-1; possibly TRBD2 for D (5 bases). Trimming shortened V by 4 bases and J by 7 bases, and 11 bases separated the two germline ends. This CDR3 region has 11 residues. The germline V gene has CDR1 SQVTM and CDR2 ANQGSEA. CDR3 nucleotide sequence: TGCAGCGTTGGTGCAGGCGGGGAGCAGTACTTC. It translates to CSVGAGGEQYF.

DNA of the CDR3: TGCGCCAGCAGAGGCGGGCTCTGTCAGCCCCAGCATTTT. Protein product: CASRGGLCQPQHF. V is TRBV23-1 and J is TRBJ1-5; D unclear. TRBV23-1 is recorded as an ORF, its role being uncertain. The ends were cut back, 6 bases at V and 6 bases at J, with 12 bases in the middle. The CDR3 has 13 amino acids.

The chain carries TRBV4-2 and TRBJ1-3, with TRBD1 matching over 7 bases. The CDR3 is 15 residues long. Germline V gives CDR1 LGHNA, CDR2 YNFKEQ. V shed 2 bases, J shed 4 bases, and the junction held 5 bases outside the gene matches. The CDR3 loop is CASSQSGQFGNTIYF. For the CDR3, the DNA is TGTGCCAGCAGCCAATCGGGACAGTTCGGAAACACCATATATTTT.

The chain employs TRBV11-2 and TRBJ1-2, with D unresolved. The CDR3 has 14 amino acids. Per germline, CDR1 SGHAT and CDR2 FQNNGV. Trimming cost V 1 base and J 5 bases, with 11 bases left between them. CDR3 coding DNA: TGTGCCAGCAGCTTAGGGTCGCGGGATTATGGCTACACCTTC. Translated, it gives CASSLGSRDYGYTF.

This sequence joins TRBV9 and TRBJ1-3, with D unclear. The CDR3 extends over 14 amino acids. With 4 bases removed from V and 0 bases from J, the gap between germline ends came to 8 bases. Germline CDR1 and CDR2: SGDLS and YYNGEE. CDR3 nucleotide sequence: TGTGCCAGCAGCCCCGTTATCTCTGGAAACACCATATATTTT. It specifies CASSPVISGNTIYF.

V gene TRBV3-1 (or the pseudogene TRBV3-2) combines with J gene TRBJ2-7, with 7 bases matching TRBD1. The V gene's germline CDR1 is LGHDT and CDR2 YNNKEL (reference sequence). Losses at the gene ends were 4 bases for V and 6 bases for J; bases not matched to a gene: 12. The length of the CDR3 is 15 residues. The CDR3 protein is CASSPPGQDSVEQYF. CDR3 nucleotides: TGTGCCAGCAGCCCTCCTGGACAGGACTCAGTCGAGCAGTACTTC.

The V and J genes are TRBV6-5 and TRBJ2-1, with 8 bases matching TRBD2. The CDR3 extends over 15 amino acids. The germline gives CDR1 MNHEY, CDR2 SVGAGI. V lost 5 bases and J lost 6; bases outside the gene matches: 9. The CDR3 region is CASSKPGLGGNEQFF. Written as DNA, the CDR3 is TGTGCCAGCAGTAAACCGGGACTAGGAGGCAATGAGCAGTTCTTC.

The V gene is TRBV11-2, the J gene TRBJ2-1, with a tentative D call TRBD2 (6 bases). V was shortened by 3 bases and J by 2 bases, with 11 bases between the two germline ends. This CDR3 has 15 residues. Germline CDR1 SGHAT, CDR2 FQNNGV. This chain's CDR3 is CASSLYGSPYNEQFF. CDR3 DNA sequence: TGTGCCAGCAGCTTGTACGGGAGTCCCTACAATGAGCAGTTCTTC. Full variable domain (remainder filled in from reference TRBV11-2 and TRBJ2-1): EAGVAQSPRYKIIEKRQSVAFWCNPISGHATLYWYQQILGQGPKLLIQFQNNGVVDDSQLPKDRFSAERLKGVDSTLKIQPAKLEDSAVYLCASSLYGSPYNEQFFGPGTRLTVL.

This chain uses TRBV11-2 with TRBJ1-1; 8 nucleotides agree with TRBD1. Germline V CDR1 and CDR2: SGHAT, FQNNGV. Germline trimming cut 2 bases from V and 1 base from J; bases unmatched to any gene: 9. The CDR3 sequence is 17 residues long. This CDR3 is CASSLRGRGTGNTEAFF. Written as DNA, the CDR3 is TGTGCCAGCAGCTTACGCGGCCGGGGGACAGGGAACACTGAAGCTTTCTTT.

The genes are TRBV19 and TRBJ1-2, with no clear D. Germline V gene sequence: CDR1 LNHDA, CDR2 SQIVND (reference sequence). The V end was cut by 5 bases, the J end by 1 base, with 8 bases between. CDR3 size: 13 residues. The CDR3 coding sequence is TGTGCCAGTAGTCGACCGGGTAACTATGGCTACACCTTC. This encodes CASSRPGNYGYTF.

This rearrangement joins TRBV11-2 to TRBJ2-2; 10 bases line up with TRBD2. Germline V gives CDR1 SGHAT, CDR2 FQNNGV. V dropped 6 bases and J dropped 3; count of bases not matched to a gene: 4. CDR3 length: 15 amino acids. CDR3 nucleotide sequence: TGTGCCAGCAGACTAGGACTAGCGGACACCGGGGAGCTGTTTTTT. Residues: CASRLGLADTGELFF.

This clone was detected only a few times. CDR3 amino acids: CASSARDSFYSNQPQHF. The CDR3 DNA reads TGTGCCAGCAGCGCCCGGGACAGTTTTTATAGCAATCAGCCCCAGCATTTT. The rearrangement links TRBV5-8 to TRBJ1-5; 7 bases match TRBD1. V lost 4 bases, J lost 0 bases, and 10 bases stayed unmatched. The CDR3 has 17 residues. CDR1 and CDR2 from the germline V gene are SGHTS and YDEGEE.

This clone appeared a single time. V gene TRBV5-4 combines with J gene TRBJ2-7; a weak D match, TRBD2 (6 bases). Germline assignment: CDR1 SGHNT and CDR2 YYREEE (reference sequence). V shed 4 bases and J shed 4 bases, with 18 bases lying between them. This CDR3 has 15 residues. The CDR3 sequence: CASSPGLADLYEQYF. CDR3 in DNA: TGTGCCAGCAGCCCCGGTTTAGCGGATTTGTACGAGCAGTACTTC.

The chain joins TRBV11-3 to TRBJ2-1; a possible D gene is TRBD2 (5 bases). CDR1 and CDR2 from the germline V gene are SGHNT and YENEEA. Trimming removed 0 bases at V and 0 bases at J, with 21 bases between. This CDR3 is 20 amino acids long. The CDR3 bases are TGTGCCAGCAGCTTAGATTTTGCGGGTGCTATTATAAGCTCCTACAATGAGCAGTTCTTC. This translates into CASSLDFAGAIISSYNEQFF.